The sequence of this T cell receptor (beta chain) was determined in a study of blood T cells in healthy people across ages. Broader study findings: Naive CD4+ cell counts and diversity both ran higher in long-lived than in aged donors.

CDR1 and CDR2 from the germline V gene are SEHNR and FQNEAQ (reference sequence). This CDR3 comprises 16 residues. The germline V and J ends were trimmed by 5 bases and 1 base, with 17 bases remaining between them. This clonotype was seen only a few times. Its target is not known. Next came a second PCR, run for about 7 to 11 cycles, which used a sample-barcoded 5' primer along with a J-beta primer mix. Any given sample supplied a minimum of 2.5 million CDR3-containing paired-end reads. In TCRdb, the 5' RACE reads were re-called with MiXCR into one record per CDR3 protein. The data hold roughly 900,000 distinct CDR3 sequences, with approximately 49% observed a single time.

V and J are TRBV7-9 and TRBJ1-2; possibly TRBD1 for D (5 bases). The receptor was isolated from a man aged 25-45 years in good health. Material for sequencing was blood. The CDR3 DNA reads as TGTGCCAGCAGCGAGGGGCGGGGCTATGATAACTATGGCTACACCTTC. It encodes CASSEGRGYDNYGYTF.